This T cell receptor (beta chain) comes out of a study of CD8+CD57+ T cells in acquired aplastic anemia. Across the whole study: Average CD4+ read depth in healthy donors was around 9.9 million reads.

It was genomic DNA that served as the template for profiling TCR beta VDJ and CDR3. TCRdb recomputed calls from the reads with MiXCR, one row per CDR3 protein. The table has 150,000 to 200,000 distinct CDR3 sequences, around 60% seen once. This CDR3 is built from 14 residues. Trimming stripped 2 bases from V and 11 bases from J, with 16 bases between. Germline V gives CDR1 LNHNV, CDR2 YYDKDF (reference sequence). Points on this clonotype: The antigen remains unidentified.

Study results and caveats: Simpson's diversity of CD8+ cells was not significantly different in patients compared with controls. Patients shared under 30 CD8+ CDR3 sequences with controls.

The clonotype was recovered from a human donor in good health. This chain links TRBV15 with TRBJ1-5, with D hard to call. Input material: sorted CD4+, CD8+, or CD8+CD57+ T cells (not recorded which) from PBMCs. The CDR3 coding sequence is TGTGCCACCAGCAGATCCAGAGAACAAGAGACCCAGCATTTT. Translating it yields CATSRSREQETQHF.